In this sample, the clone carrying this T cell receptor beta chain turned up a few times. Its antigen is unknown. Sequence at one end of the junction differs from germline and may be a read error. The sample originates from a study of cytomegalovirus exposure and HLA in healthy donors. Study outcomes and limitations: According to an earlier analysis, most TCR beta V segments yielded productive rearrangements about 90% or about 30% of the time.

13 Jbeta primers and 60 Vbeta primers were used for the PCR. The protocol was immunoSEQ multiplex PCR, while the TCRdb copy is restricted to in-frame clones and leaves out a portion. Among about 90,000 clones listed, over 50% were seen once. The sample taken for sequencing was PBMCs. The receptor was isolated from a man aged 25 to 40 in good health and CMV-seronegative.

CDR3 bases: TGTGCTAGCAGCTTTCTAGGACACCCCACCGGGGAGCTGTTTTTT. Translation gives CASSFLGHPTGELFF. The chain has TRBV7-7 and TRBJ2-2, with a possible D match to TRBD1 (5 bases). Germline V gives CDR1 SSHAT, CDR2 FNYEAQ (reference sequence). The CDR3 totals 15 residues. Full variable domain (outside the CDR3, taken from reference TRBV7-7 and TRBJ2-2): GAGVSQSPRYKVTKRGQDVTLRCDPISSHATLYWYQQALGQGPEFLTYFNYEAQPDKSGLPSDRFSAERPEGSISTLTIQRTEQRDSAMYRCASSFLGHPTGELFFGEGSRLTVL.